Listed below are T cell receptor beta chains from one sample, sequenced in a study of shared clonotypes between healthy human individuals. Profiled with immunoSEQ multiplex PCR; TCRdb holds only in-frame clones, not every one. The sample lists hundreds of thousands of clones; approximately 96% were seen once. The sequenced material came from naive CD8+ T cells sorted from blood. These receptors originate from a woman in her thirties in good health. The CDR3 runs from the conserved cysteine through the conserved F or W. Fields, in order: clone size, J gene, D gene, V gene, CDR3 DNA, CDR3 protein. The D gene is left open where the match is weak. Clone size is shown for a subset of rows, as once, few, many or a class of expanded clone.

clone size: -; J gene: TRBJ2-3; D gene: -; V gene: TRBV5-6; CDR3 DNA: TGTGCCAGCAGCTTGGCCGTAGGGGCAGGAGATACGCAGTATTTT; CDR3 protein: CASSLAVGAGDTQYF
clone size: -; J gene: TRBJ2-1; D gene: TRBD2; V gene: TRBV7-6; CDR3 DNA: TGTGCCAGCAGCCCCTTAGCGGGTGCAGACGGATACAATGAGCAGTTCTTC; CDR3 protein: CASSPLAGADGYNEQFF
clone size: -; J gene: TRBJ1-1; D gene: -; V gene: TRBV10-2; CDR3 DNA: TGCGCCAGCAGGGGGGCAGAAGCTTTCTTT; CDR3 protein: CASRGAEAFF
clone size: -; J gene: TRBJ2-1; D gene: -; V gene: TRBV27; CDR3 DNA: TGTGCCAGCAGTTTATACCTTAGGGGACTCAATGAGCAGTTCTTC; CDR3 protein: CASSLYLRGLNEQFF
clone size: -; J gene: TRBJ2-1; D gene: -; V gene: TRBV11-3; CDR3 DNA: TGTGCCAGCAGCTTACAGGGGTCGAATGAGCAGTTCTTC; CDR3 protein: CASSLQGSNEQFF
clone size: -; J gene: TRBJ2-3; D gene: -; V gene: TRBV14; CDR3 DNA: TGTGCCAGCAGCCAAGTATATGGCAGCTTCACAGATACGCAGTATTTT; CDR3 protein: CASSQVYGSFTDTQYF
clone size: once; J gene: TRBJ2-7; D gene: -; V gene: TRBV13; CDR3 DNA: TGTGCCAGCACCCAAAGGGGGTCAAGGGGCTACGAGCAGTACTTC; CDR3 protein: CASTQRGSRGYEQYF
clone size: -; J gene: TRBJ1-3; D gene: -; V gene: TRBV2; CDR3 DNA: TGTGCCAGCAGTCAGGGTACCTCTGGAAACACCATATATTTT; CDR3 protein: CASSQGTSGNTIYF
clone size: -; J gene: TRBJ1-3; D gene: -; V gene: TRBV7-9; CDR3 DNA: TGTGCCAGCAGTCCTCCTGGAAACACCATATATTTT; CDR3 protein: CASSPPGNTIYF
clone size: -; J gene: TRBJ2-1; D gene: -; V gene: TRBV28; CDR3 DNA: TGTGCCAGCAGCCACCGGTCGAGCTCCTACAATGAGCAGTTCTTC; CDR3 protein: CASSHRSSSYNEQFF
clone size: -; J gene: TRBJ1-4; D gene: TRBD1; V gene: TRBV28; CDR3 DNA: TGTGCCAGCAGTTTTTTCGCGACAGGGAGGGAGGAAAAACTGTTTTTT; CDR3 protein: CASSFFATGREEKLFF
clone size: -; J gene: TRBJ2-1; D gene: TRBD2; V gene: TRBV7-9; CDR3 DNA: TGTGCCAGCAGCCCCAGACTAGCTAGAAGCGGGTCTGAGCAGTTCTTC; CDR3 protein: CASSPRLARSGSEQFF
clone size: once; J gene: TRBJ2-3; D gene: -; V gene: TRBV5-6; CDR3 DNA: TGTGCCAGCAGCTCAGACACAGATACGCAGTATTTT; CDR3 protein: CASSSDTDTQYF
clone size: few; J gene: TRBJ2-1; D gene: TRBD2; V gene: TRBV5-1; CDR3 DNA: TGCGCCAGCAGCTTGGGAGCGGGAGGGCCTCCTGAGCAGTTCTTC; CDR3 protein: CASSLGAGGPPEQFF
clone size: -; J gene: TRBJ2-2; D gene: -; V gene: TRBV5-6; CDR3 DNA: TGTGCCAGCAGCTTTAACCCAAGGACCGCCGGGGAGCTGTTTTTT; CDR3 protein: CASSFNPRTAGELFF
clone size: once; J gene: TRBJ2-7; D gene: TRBD2; V gene: TRBV28; CDR3 DNA: TGTGCCAGCAGTTCCCCCGCCAGGACTAGCGGAGCCTACGAGCAGTACTTC; CDR3 protein: CASSSPARTSGAYEQYF
clone size: -; J gene: TRBJ2-7; D gene: TRBD1; V gene: TRBV9; CDR3 DNA: TGTGCCAGCAGCTACGGTGGGACAGGGGTCGACTACGAGCAGTACTTC; CDR3 protein: CASSYGGTGVDYEQYF
clone size: -; J gene: TRBJ1-1; D gene: TRBD1; V gene: TRBV4-1; CDR3 DNA: TGCGCCAGCAGCCAACTAACCCTCCTCGACAGGGGGGACACTGAAGCTTTCTTT; CDR3 protein: CASSQLTLLDRGDTEAFF
clone size: -; J gene: TRBJ2-7; D gene: -; V gene: TRBV21-1; CDR3 DNA: TGTGCCAGCAGCAAACAGTACGGGCCCCGCTCCTACGAGCAGTACTTC; CDR3 protein: CASSKQYGPRSYEQYF
clone size: -; J gene: TRBJ2-7; D gene: TRBD1; V gene: TRBV30; CDR3 DNA: TGTGCCTGGACCCAGGACAGGGCCCTTGGCGAGCAGTACTTC; CDR3 protein: CAWTQDRALGEQYF
clone size: -; J gene: TRBJ2-3; D gene: TRBD1; V gene: TRBV9; CDR3 DNA: TGTGCCAGCAGCGTAGGAACAGGGGCAAGCACAGATACGCAGTATTTT; CDR3 protein: CASSVGTGASTDTQYF
clone size: once; J gene: TRBJ2-7; D gene: -; V gene: TRBV5-6; CDR3 DNA: TGTGCCAGCAGCTTGTCGTATGGGGGAGGGACATACGAGCAGTACTTC; CDR3 protein: CASSLSYGGGTYEQYF
clone size: -; J gene: TRBJ1-1; D gene: TRBD1; V gene: TRBV2; CDR3 DNA: TGTGCCAGCGTACCGGGACAGGAAATGAACACTGAAGCTTTCTTT; CDR3 protein: CASVPGQEMNTEAFF
clone size: -; J gene: TRBJ1-5; D gene: -; V gene: TRBV19; CDR3 DNA: TGTGCCAGTAGTATAGGGGGTGAAGGGGCCAATCAGCCCCAGCATTTT; CDR3 protein: CASSIGGEGANQPQHF
clone size: -; J gene: TRBJ2-1; D gene: TRBD1; V gene: TRBV7-9; CDR3 DNA: TGTGCCAGCAGCCAGCGGACTGGTCTGGGACAGAACAATGAGCAGTTCTTC; CDR3 protein: CASSQRTGLGQNNEQFF
clone size: -; J gene: TRBJ2-7; D gene: TRBD2; V gene: TRBV28; CDR3 DNA: TGTGCCAGCAGTTCCGCGGGAGGAACCTACGAGCAGTACTTC; CDR3 protein: CASSSAGGTYEQYF
clone size: -; J gene: TRBJ1-1; D gene: -; V gene: TRBV5-1; CDR3 DNA: TGCGCCAGCGCTACAGGGATGAACACTGAAGCTTTCTTT; CDR3 protein: CASATGMNTEAFF
clone size: -; J gene: TRBJ1-1; D gene: -; V gene: TRBV27; CDR3 DNA: TGTGCCAGCAGTTTACGGGATCAGAACACTGAAGCTTTCTTT; CDR3 protein: CASSLRDQNTEAFF
clone size: -; J gene: TRBJ2-7; D gene: -; V gene: TRBV6-1; CDR3 DNA: TGTGCCAGCAGGAACCAGGGCTACGAGCAGTACTTC; CDR3 protein: CASRNQGYEQYF
clone size: -; J gene: TRBJ2-7; D gene: TRBD2; V gene: TRBV5-4; CDR3 DNA: TGTGCCAGCAGCCCCGGACTAGCGGGGGAGCAGTACTTC; CDR3 protein: CASSPGLAGEQYF
clone size: -; J gene: TRBJ1-1; D gene: -; V gene: TRBV19; CDR3 DNA: TGTGCCAGTAGTATAGGGGTGCGAGGAGAAGCTTTCTTT; CDR3 protein: CASSIGVRGEAFF
clone size: -; J gene: TRBJ2-1; D gene: -; V gene: TRBV4-2; CDR3 DNA: TGTGCCAGCAGCCAAGAGAGGCGGGGCTCGCGCTACAATGAGCAGTTCTTC; CDR3 protein: CASSQERRGSRYNEQFF
clone size: -; J gene: TRBJ2-3; D gene: -; V gene: TRBV9; CDR3 DNA: TGTGCCAGCAGCGAGAGCGGAGGCCTAGATACGCAGTATTTT; CDR3 protein: CASSESGGLDTQYF
clone size: -; J gene: TRBJ2-2; D gene: -; V gene: TRBV9; CDR3 DNA: TGTGCCAGCAGCGGTCCGAACACCGGGGAGCTGTTTTTT; CDR3 protein: CASSGPNTGELFF
clone size: -; J gene: TRBJ2-1; D gene: TRBD2; V gene: TRBV15; CDR3 DNA: TGTGCCACCAGCATAGGACTAGCGGGAGGGGAAGGGAATGAGCAGTTCTTC; CDR3 protein: CATSIGLAGGEGNEQFF
clone size: -; J gene: TRBJ2-7; D gene: -; V gene: TRBV30; CDR3 DNA: TGTGCCTGGAGCCAGGGTGCTCGCTCCTACGAGCAGTACTTC; CDR3 protein: CAWSQGARSYEQYF
clone size: -; J gene: TRBJ1-2; D gene: -; V gene: TRBV9; CDR3 DNA: TGTGCCAGCAGCGCGCGTTTGGACTATGGCTACACCTTC; CDR3 protein: CASSARLDYGYTF
clone size: -; J gene: TRBJ2-1; D gene: TRBD2; V gene: TRBV7-8; CDR3 DNA: TGTGCCAGCAGCTTGCGACTAGCGGGAGGGCCCCAGAGCTCCTACAATGAGCAGTTCTTC; CDR3 protein: CASSLRLAGGPQSSYNEQFF
clone size: -; J gene: TRBJ2-5; D gene: TRBD1; V gene: TRBV27; CDR3 DNA: TGTGCCAGCAGTCTCCAGACAGGGGGCGGAGAGACCCAGTACTTC; CDR3 protein: CASSLQTGGGETQYF
clone size: -; J gene: TRBJ2-7; D gene: TRBD2; V gene: TRBV9; CDR3 DNA: TGTGCCAGCAGCCCGGGACTAGCGGGATCTTACGAGCAGTACTTC; CDR3 protein: CASSPGLAGSYEQYF
clone size: -; J gene: TRBJ2-7; D gene: TRBD2; V gene: TRBV5-1; CDR3 DNA: TGCGCCAGCAGCTTGTTCGCGGGAGGGAGCTCCTACGAGCAGTACTTC; CDR3 protein: CASSLFAGGSSYEQYF
clone size: once; J gene: TRBJ2-6; D gene: TRBD1; V gene: TRBV7-9; CDR3 DNA: TGTGCCAGCAGCTTTGCGCCGGGACAGGGTGCATCTGGGGCCAACGTCCTGACTTTC; CDR3 protein: CASSFAPGQGASGANVLTF
clone size: -; J gene: TRBJ2-3; D gene: -; V gene: TRBV6-1; CDR3 DNA: TGTGCCAGCGCTACATCCCTTCGAACAGATACGCAGTATTTT; CDR3 protein: CASATSLRTDTQYF
clone size: -; J gene: TRBJ2-1; D gene: -; V gene: TRBV9; CDR3 DNA: TGTGCCAGCAGCGACTCGGTATACAATGAGCAGTTCTTC; CDR3 protein: CASSDSVYNEQFF
clone size: -; J gene: TRBJ1-2; D gene: -; V gene: TRBV4-1; CDR3 DNA: TGCGCCAGCAGCCACCTCGGGACGCAAGGGAAAGGCTACACCTTC; CDR3 protein: CASSHLGTQGKGYTF
clone size: -; J gene: TRBJ2-7; D gene: TRBD1; V gene: TRBV29-1; CDR3 DNA: TGCAGCGTTGAAGGGGGACAGGGGGCCGACGAGCAGTACTTC; CDR3 protein: CSVEGGQGADEQYF
clone size: once; J gene: TRBJ2-2; D gene: -; V gene: TRBV6-8; CDR3 DNA: TGTGCCAGCAGATCTCAGAATCCCTTCAACACCGGGGAGCTGTTTTTT; CDR3 protein: CASRSQNPFNTGELFF
clone size: once; J gene: TRBJ2-7; D gene: -; V gene: TRBV5-1; CDR3 DNA: TGCGCCAGCAGCTTGGATGATGGGCTCGAGCAGTACTTC; CDR3 protein: CASSLDDGLEQYF